This entry lists 28 T cell receptor beta chains sequenced from one sample in a study of cytomegalovirus exposure and HLA in healthy donors (dated by TCRdb to the late 2010s). The protocol used for the library was the immunoSEQ multiplex PCR assay. For the multiplex PCR, a mixture combining 60 forward primers for TCR Vbeta segments and 13 reverse primers for TCR Jbeta segments was used. The source is immuneACCESS, and TCRdb retained only in-frame sequences with V and J called. Part of the clones is not carried over; for the studies checked, unresolved V genes explain less than half of this, and the remainder is unexplained. The sample table includes about 48,000 clones. The ten largest account for 2% to 2.5% of the sample. What was sequenced was PBMCs. Receptors were obtained from a woman between 40 and 50 years old in good health and CMV-seronegative.

The V gene is TRBV2, the J gene TRBJ2-2; the D gene is possibly TRBD1 (6 bases). This CDR3 has 15 residues. Trimming left V 4 bases short and J 4 bases short, with 13 bases between. In germline, CDR1 is SNHLY, CDR2 FYNNEI. CDR3 residues: CASSAFRGATGELFF. CDR3 sequence (DNA): TGTGCCAGCAGTGCTTTCAGGGGTGCCACCGGGGAGCTGTTTTTT. Filled out from reference TRBV2 and TRBJ2-2, the complete variable domain reads EPEVTQTPSHQVTQMGQEVILRCVPISNHLYFYWYRQILGQKVEFLVSFYNNEISEKSEIFDDQFSVERPDGSNFTLKIRSTKLEDSAMYFCASSAFRGATGELFFGEGSRLTVL.

The chain recombines TRBV11-3 with TRBJ2-1; TRBD2 agrees at 12 bases. Losses at the gene ends were 1 base for V and 5 bases for J; bases not matched to a gene: 6. This CDR3 has 17 amino acids. Germline CDR1 reads SGHNT; CDR2 reads YENEEA. The chain's CDR3 is CASSLAQGLAGDNEQFF. CDR3 sequence (DNA): TGTGCCAGCAGCTTAGCCCAGGGACTAGCGGGTGACAATGAGCAGTTCTTC.

The V and J genes are TRBV2 and TRBJ1-3; perhaps TRBD1 as D (5 bases). The V gene's germline CDR1 is SNHLY and CDR2 FYNNEI. The CDR3 totals 13 residues. Trimming removed 8 bases at V and 1 base at J, with 9 bases between. Here the CDR3 DNA reads TGTGCCAGCGGCTCAGGGTCTGGAAACACCATATATTTT. This codes for CASGSGSGNTIYF.

The V and J genes are TRBV5-1 and TRBJ2-7, with TRBD2 matching over 9 bases. The V segment lost 3 bases and the J segment 3 bases; nucleotides outside the gene matches: 10. From germline, CDR1 is SGHRS and CDR2 YFSETQ. CDR3 length: 16 residues. The DNA for the CDR3 is TGCGCCAGCAGCTGGGGACTAGCCGGCACTTACTACGAGCAGTACTTC. As protein: CASSWGLAGTYYEQYF.

This CDR3 reads CASSFLTGWRTEAFF. The CDR3 region has the DNA TGTGCCAGCAGTTTTTTGACAGGGTGGCGCACTGAAGCTTTCTTT. The rearrangement uses TRBV27 and TRBJ1-1; the match to TRBD1 covers 7 bases. The junction had 8 bases not matched to a gene; V was cut back by 3 bases and J by 4 bases. This CDR3 is built from 15 residues. The germline V gene encodes CDR1 MNHEY and CDR2 SMNVEV (reference sequence).

The V gene is TRBV10-3, the J gene TRBJ2-1, with D possibly TRBD2 on 5 matching bases. The CDR3 spans 16 residues. The germline gives CDR1 ENHRY, CDR2 SYGVKD. V lost 4 bases to trimming and J lost 0 bases, with 13 bases between them. The chain's CDR3 is CAISAGVRSSYNEQFF. In DNA form, the CDR3 reads TGTGCCATCAGTGCCGGGGTGAGGTCCTCCTACAATGAGCAGTTCTTC.

The chain is built from TRBV30 and TRBJ1-2; 9 bases line up with TRBD1. The germline V gene has CDR1 GTSNPN and CDR2 SVGIG (reference sequence). The CDR3 has 14 amino acids. J gave up 3 bases and V 2 bases, and 4 bases lay outside the gene matches. The CDR3 nucleotides read TGTGCCTGGAGTCAAACAGGGGGCGACTATGGCTACACCTTC. Translation: CAWSQTGGDYGYTF.

J is TRBJ2-5 and V is TRBV30; D is undetermined. The last part of the DNA fits TRBJ2-7 better; the J call may be wrong. Looked up from germline, CDR1 is GTSNPN and CDR2 is SVGIG (reference sequence). CDR3 length equals 12 residues. The CDR3 here is CAHQRSAYEQYF. CDR3 sequence (DNA): TGTGCCCACCAGCGCAGCGCCTACGAGCAGTACTTC.

The gene calls are TRBV28 and TRBJ1-1; D is unclear. This CDR3 is built from 14 residues. Germline V CDR1 and CDR2: MDHEN, SYDVKM. Trimming took off 5 bases at V and 1 base at J, with 11 bases between the two ends. DNA of the CDR3: TGTGCCAGCAGTCCCCCAAGCTCGAACACTGAAGCTTTCTTT. Translated: CASSPPSSNTEAFF.

The J gene is TRBJ1-1, the V gene TRBV18; D ambiguous. CDR3 length equals 13 residues. Trimming cost V 4 bases and J 1 base, with 7 bases left between them. Per germline, CDR1 KGHSH and CDR2 LQKENI. The CDR3 DNA reads as TGTGCCAGCTCACAGGAGCGGAACACTGAAGCTTTCTTT. This encodes CASSQERNTEAFF.

V is TRBV7-9 and J is TRBJ1-1; no firm D call. The CDR3 sequence is 11 residues long. Germline V gene data show CDR1 as SEHNR and CDR2 as FQNEAQ (reference sequence). The germline V and J ends were trimmed by 5 bases and 5 bases, with 6 bases remaining between them. The CDR3 loop is CASSPGTEAFF. The CDR3 DNA reads TGTGCCAGCAGCCCCGGGACTGAAGCTTTCTTT. The full variable domain, in which reference TRBV7-9 and TRBJ1-1 provide the parts outside the CDR3, is DTGVSQNPRHKITKRGQNVTFRCDPISEHNRLYWYRQTLGQGPEFLTYFQNEAQLEKSRLLSDRFSAERPKGSFSTLEIQRTEQGDSAMYLCASSPGTEAFFGQGTRLTVV.

This clone counts as medium-sized (0.01 to 0.1%) by frequency. J is TRBJ1-5 and V is TRBV2; D possibly corresponds to TRBD1 (6 bases). Deletions cut 5 bases from V and 0 bases from J, with 11 bases between. CDR1 is SNHLY, CDR2 FYNNEI, per germline. The CDR3 has 15 residues. CDR3 protein: CASSPGVHSNQPQHF. In DNA form, the CDR3 reads TGTGCCAGCAGTCCAGGGGTTCATAGCAATCAGCCCCAGCATTTT.

The chain joins TRBV11-3 to TRBJ2-3, with 9 positions matching TRBD2. With 1 base clipped from V and 2 bases from J, the junction kept 4 bases outside the gene matches. There are 16 residues in the CDR3. Germline V lookup: CDR1 SGHNT, CDR2 YENEEA. As DNA, the CDR3 is TGTGCCAGCAGCTTAGGACTAGCGGAGACCACAGATACGCAGTATTTT. This codes for CASSLGLAETTDTQYF.

About this clone itself: Mismatch with germline at one junction end may stem from a read error. The V and J genes are TRBV9 and TRBJ2-3; D gene unclear. The CDR3 loop spans 12 amino acids. Germline V lookup: CDR1 SGDLS, CDR2 YYNGEE. The CDR3 loop is CASSVDRDKQYF. Here the CDR3 DNA reads TGTGCCAGCAGCGTAGACAGAGATAAGCAGTATTTT.

This chain uses TRBV30 with TRBJ2-2, with unresolved D. Trimming took 5 bases from V and 8 from J, leaving 9 bases between them. The CDR3 totals 11 residues. Germline V lookup: CDR1 GTSNPN, CDR2 SVGIG (reference sequence). In DNA, the CDR3 is TGTGCCTGGGAGCGTACGGGGGAGCTGTTTTTT. It encodes CAWERTGELFF.

The genes are TRBV27 and TRBJ1-1; 8 bases fit TRBD1. Germline V lookup: CDR1 MNHEY, CDR2 SMNVEV (reference sequence). The CDR3 loop spans 14 amino acids. J was trimmed by 10 bases and V by 3 bases; bases with no gene match: 10. The CDR3 loop reads CASSFQGAPQGAFF. The CDR3 DNA sequence: TGTGCCAGCAGTTTCCAGGGGGCGCCGCAGGGAGCTTTCTTT.

The chain uses TRBV7-3 and TRBJ2-1, with D possibly TRBD2 on 7 matching bases. This CDR3 spans 15 amino acids. Germline CDR1 SGHTA, CDR2 FQGTGA. Trimming took 5 bases from V and 5 from J, leaving 16 bases between them. The CDR3 loop is CASSPQAGADNEQFF. For the CDR3, the DNA is TGTGCCAGCAGCCCCCAGGCGGGGGCCGACAATGAGCAGTTCTTC. The full variable domain, with the rest looked up from reference TRBV7-3 and TRBJ2-1, is GAGVSQTPSNKVTEKGKYVELRCDPISGHTALYWYRQSLGQGPEFLIYFQGTGAADDSGLPNDRFFAVRPEGSVSTLKIQRTERGDSAVYLCASSPQAGADNEQFFGPGTRLTVL.

The CDR3 loop reads CASRRWNSPLHF. The CDR3, as DNA: TGTGCCAGCAGACGGTGGAATTCACCCCTCCACTTT. The V and J genes are TRBV9 and TRBJ1-6; D ambiguous. The CDR3 has 12 residues. Trimming took off 5 bases at V and 7 bases at J, with 7 bases between the two ends. In germline, CDR1 is SGDLS, CDR2 YYNGEE.

This sequence joins TRBV19 and TRBJ2-5, with a possible D match to TRBD1 (6 bases). Germline CDR1 is LNHDA and CDR2 is SQIVND (reference sequence). V dropped 7 bases and J dropped 5 bases, with 17 bases sitting between them. The CDR3 consists of 14 residues. The CDR3 DNA follows: TGTGCCAGTAAGGACAGTCTGATCAGGGAGACCCAGTACTTC. Its translation: CASKDSLIRETQYF. The full variable domain, with the rest looked up from reference TRBV19 and TRBJ2-5, is DGGITQSPKYLFRKEGQNVTLSCEQNLNHDAMYWYRQDPGQGLRLIYYSQIVNDFQKGDIAEGYSVSREKKESFPLTVTSAQKNPTAFYLCASKDSLIRETQYFGPGTRLLVL.

V gene TRBV2 combines with J gene TRBJ2-5; D remains unclear. The better agreement between TRBJ2-7 and the DNA end casts doubt on the J call. This CDR3 comprises 11 residues. The V gene's germline CDR1 is SNHLY and CDR2 FYNNEI. The chain's CDR3 is CASRANYEQYF. The CDR3 nucleotides read TGTGCCAGCAGAGCAAACTACGAGCAGTACTTC.

The chain couples TRBV2 to TRBJ1-5, with 7 bases that match TRBD1. The CDR3 runs to 14 residues. Trimming cost V 8 bases and J 7 bases; bases outside gene matches: 11. The germline V gene has CDR1 SNHLY and CDR2 FYNNEI. The CDR3 sequence is CASGQGDLGQPQHF. CDR3 bases: TGTGCCAGCGGTCAGGGGGACCTTGGGCAGCCCCAGCATTTT.

The chain links TRBV2 to TRBJ2-5, with 10 bases identical to TRBD2. The junction had 2 bases not matched to a gene; V was cut back by 4 bases and J by 0 bases. CDR1 and CDR2 (germline): SNHLY, FYNNEI. The CDR3 runs 15 residues. CDR3 protein: CASSATSGYQETQYF. CDR3 DNA: TGTGCCAGCAGTGCGACTAGCGGGTACCAAGAGACCCAGTACTTC.

This chain joins TRBV5-4 and TRBJ2-4; D ambiguous. The CDR3 consists of 16 residues. Germline CDR1 SGHNT, CDR2 YYREEE (reference sequence). V was shortened by 0 bases and J by 0 bases, with 10 bases between the two germline ends. This chain's CDR3 is CASSLGSPLAKNIQYF. CDR3 nucleotides: TGTGCCAGCAGCTTGGGAAGCCCTCTAGCCAAAAACATTCAGTACTTC.

V is TRBV27 and J is TRBJ2-3, with D unclear. The CDR3 contains 14 residues. Germline V gene lookup returns CDR1 MNHEY and CDR2 SMNVEV (reference sequence). V shed 3 bases and J shed 1 base, with 8 bases lying between them. Written as DNA, the CDR3 is TGTGCCAGCAGTTTCGGGTTCCGCACAGATACGCAGTATTTT. It encodes CASSFGFRTDTQYF.

The chain recombines TRBV28 with TRBJ2-3; the D is unclear. Germline CDR1 and CDR2: MDHEN and SYDVKM. CDR3 length equals 12 residues. Trimming cost V 4 bases and J 6 bases, with 8 bases left between them. CDR3 residues: CASSSHADTQYF. The CDR3, as DNA: TGTGCCAGCAGTTCCCATGCGGATACGCAGTATTTT.

In nucleotides, the CDR3 is TGTGCCAGCAGTGAAGGTAGCGGGGGGCCCCACGAGCAGTACTTC. Its protein product is CASSEGSGGPHEQYF. The chain combines TRBV6-1 with TRBJ2-5; 10 bases fit TRBD2. The J call may be wrong; the DNA end is better matched by TRBJ2-7. This CDR3 region has 15 residues. Germline V gene lookup returns CDR1 MNHNS and CDR2 SASEGT.

This chain uses TRBV15 with TRBJ2-7, with 8 bases lining up with TRBD1. V lost 5 bases, J lost 7 bases, and 13 bases stayed unmatched. Germline V lookup: CDR1 LNHNV, CDR2 YYDKDF (reference sequence). The CDR3 spans 15 residues. The CDR3 bases are TGTGCCACCAGCCCCCGGGGGACAGGCCGAGGTGAGCAGTACTTC. This sequence encodes CATSPRGTGRGEQYF. Supplemented by reference TRBV15 and TRBJ2-7, the full variable domain reads DAMVIQNPRYQVTQFGKPVTLSCSQTLNHNVMYWYQQKSSQAPKLLFHYYDKDFNNEADTPDNFQSRRPNTSFCFLDIRSPGLGDTAMYLCATSPRGTGRGEQYFGPGTRLTVT.

DNA of the CDR3: TGCGCCAGCAGCACAGGACAGGGTCTGAAGACCCAGTACTTC. Its protein is CASSTGQGLKTQYF. The chain couples TRBV5-1 to TRBJ2-5; 8 nucleotides align to TRBD1. This CDR3 is built from 14 residues. J lost 6 bases, V lost 4 bases, and 8 bases had no gene match. Germline loops: CDR1 SGHRS, CDR2 YFSETQ.